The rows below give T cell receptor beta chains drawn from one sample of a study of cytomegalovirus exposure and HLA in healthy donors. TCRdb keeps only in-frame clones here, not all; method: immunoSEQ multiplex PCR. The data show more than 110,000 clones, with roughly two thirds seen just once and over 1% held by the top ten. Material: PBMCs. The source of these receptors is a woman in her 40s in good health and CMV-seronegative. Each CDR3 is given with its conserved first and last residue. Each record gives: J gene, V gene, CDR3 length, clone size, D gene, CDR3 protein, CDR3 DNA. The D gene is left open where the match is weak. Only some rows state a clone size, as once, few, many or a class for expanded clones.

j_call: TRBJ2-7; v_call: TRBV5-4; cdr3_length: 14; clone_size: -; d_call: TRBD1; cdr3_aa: CASSRGQGVNEQYF; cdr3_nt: TGTGCCAGCAGCAGGGGACAGGGTGTGAACGAGCAGTACTTC
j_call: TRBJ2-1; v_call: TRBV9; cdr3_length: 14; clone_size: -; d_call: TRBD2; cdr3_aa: CASSVGGGWNEQFF; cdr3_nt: TGTGCCAGCAGCGTAGGCGGGGGGTGGAATGAGCAGTTCTTC
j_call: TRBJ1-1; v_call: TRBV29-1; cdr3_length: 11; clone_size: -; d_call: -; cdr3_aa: CSVSRGTEAFF; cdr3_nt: TGCAGCGTTTCACGAGGTACTGAAGCTTTCTTT
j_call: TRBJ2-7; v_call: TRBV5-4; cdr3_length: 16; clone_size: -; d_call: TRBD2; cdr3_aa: CASSPGGLAGTYEQYF; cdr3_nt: TGTGCCAGCAGCCCCGGTGGACTAGCGGGGACCTACGAGCAGTACTTC
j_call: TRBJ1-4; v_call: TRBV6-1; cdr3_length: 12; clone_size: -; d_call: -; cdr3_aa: CASTLSGGKLFF; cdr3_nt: TGTGCCAGCACTCTCTCGGGGGGGAAACTGTTTTTT
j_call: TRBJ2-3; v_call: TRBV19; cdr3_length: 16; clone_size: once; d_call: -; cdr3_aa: CASSIVGGGLTDTQYF; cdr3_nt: TGTGCCAGTAGTATAGTGGGCGGGGGCCTCACAGATACGCAGTATTTT
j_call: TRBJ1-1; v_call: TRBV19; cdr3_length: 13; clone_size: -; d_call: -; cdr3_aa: CASSYRWNTEAFF; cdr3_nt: TGTGCCAGTAGCTACAGGTGGAACACTGAAGCTTTCTTT
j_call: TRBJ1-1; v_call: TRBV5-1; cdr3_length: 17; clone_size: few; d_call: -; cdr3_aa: CASSLAQVNVKNTEAFF; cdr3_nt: TGCGCCAGCAGCTTAGCACAGGTAAATGTGAAAAACACTGAAGCTTTCTTT
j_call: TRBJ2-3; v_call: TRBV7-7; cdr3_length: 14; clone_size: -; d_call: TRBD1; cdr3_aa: CASSLGTDSLTQYF; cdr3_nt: TGTGCTAGCAGCTTGGGGACAGATTCTTTAACGCAGTATTTT
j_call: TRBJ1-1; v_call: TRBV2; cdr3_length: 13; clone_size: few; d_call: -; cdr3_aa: CASSEGGDTEAFF; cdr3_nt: TGTGCCAGCAGTGAAGGCGGAGACACTGAAGCTTTCTTT